A selection of T cell receptor beta chains follows, all from one sample in a study of human thymus T cells. Generated by immunoSEQ multiplex PCR, the TCRdb table keeps only in-frame clones and is missing some. The sample lists some 120,000 clones; around 94% were seen once. The sequenced material came from thymus tissue. These TCRs come from a boy under two years old with a congenital heart defect but otherwise immunologically healthy. CDR3s include the opening cysteine and the closing phenylalanine or tryptophan. The D gene is left open where the match is weak. Size is omitted from some rows. Given values are once, few, many or a class for expanded clones.

>.|.|TRBJ2-1|TRBV4-2
CASSLDGKDEQFF
TGTGCCAGCAGCCTGGATGGAAAGGATGAGCAGTTCTTC
>.|TRBD2|TRBJ2-5|TRBV11-2
CATESRSSGGFKETQYF
TGTGCCACCGAATCGAGGTCTAGCGGGGGGTTTAAAGAGACCCAGTACTTC
>.|.|TRBJ2-5|TRBV11-2
CASSLESTGSRETQYF
TGTGCCAGCAGCTTAGAATCTACAGGGAGTAGGGAGACCCAGTACTTC
>.|.|TRBJ2-2|TRBV27
CASSPPKSTGELFF
TGTGCCAGCAGTCCCCCAAAATCAACCGGGGAGCTGTTTTTT
>.|TRBD2|TRBJ2-2|TRBV6-1
CASSDGAGVRNTGELFF
TGTGCCAGCAGTGACGGTGCGGGGGTAAGGAACACCGGGGAGCTGTTTTTT
>.|.|TRBJ1-2|TRBV6-1
CASRTGLLYGYTF
TGTGCCAGCAGGACAGGACTGCTCTATGGCTACACCTTC
>.|.|TRBJ2-1|TRBV7-9
CASSLLGLWGDEQFF
TGTGCCAGCAGCTTACTAGGCCTATGGGGGGATGAGCAGTTCTTC
>.|TRBD2|TRBJ2-5|TRBV29-1
CSVEDGGASGDQETQYF
TGCAGCGTTGAAGACGGCGGGGCTAGCGGGGACCAAGAGACCCAGTACTTC
>.|.|TRBJ1-2|TRBV29-1
CSVSSIKDGYTF
TGCAGCGTTTCAAGCATTAAGGATGGCTACACCTTC
>.|.|TRBJ1-3|TRBV28
CASSLPHTGNTIYF
TGTGCCAGCAGTTTACCTCATACTGGAAACACCATATATTTT
>.|TRBD1|TRBJ2-7|TRBV6-4
CASPGQGSYEQYF
TGTGCCAGCCCGGGACAGGGTTCCTACGAGCAGTACTTC
>.|TRBD2|TRBJ2-1|TRBV27
CASSLLAGEKDEQFF
TGTGCCAGCAGTTTATTGGCGGGGGAGAAGGATGAGCAGTTCTTC
>.|.|TRBJ1-1|TRBV12-5
CASGWTDEAFF
TGTGCTAGTGGGTGGACGGATGAAGCTTTCTTT
>.|.|TRBJ1-1|TRBV11-2
CASSFTGIGGTEAFF
TGTGCCAGCAGCTTTACAGGGATCGGTGGCACTGAAGCTTTCTTT
>.|.|TRBJ2-3|TRBV7-6
CASSLAGGASSDTQYF
TGTGCCAGCAGCTTAGCGGGTGGGGCTAGCTCAGATACGCAGTATTTT
>.|.|TRBJ2-5|TRBV7-8
CASSWGVRGRYKTQYF
TGTGCCAGCAGCTGGGGTGTTAGGGGACGTTACAAGACCCAGTACTTC
>once|.|TRBJ1-5|TRBV10-3
CAISTGGRDQPQHF
TGTGCCATCAGTACAGGAGGGAGGGATCAGCCCCAGCATTTT
>.|.|TRBJ2-2|TRBV6-5
CASSYSVRDIPGELFF
TGTGCCAGCAGTTACTCCGTCCGGGATATCCCCGGGGAGCTGTTTTTT
>.|.|TRBJ1-5|TRBV21-1
CAITDSNQPQHF
TGTGCCATCACAGATAGCAATCAGCCCCAGCATTTT
>.|TRBD2|TRBJ2-7|TRBV4-1
CASSQGTSYPYEQYF
TGCGCCAGCAGCCAGGGGACTAGTTACCCCTACGAGCAGTACTTC
>.|.|TRBJ1-4|TRBV6-5
CASSRMTGNEKLFF
TGTGCCAGCAGCCGCATGACGGGGAATGAAAAACTGTTTTTT
>once|.|TRBJ1-5|TRBV6-1
CASSSDSNQPQHF
TGTGCCAGCTCGTCGGATAGCAATCAGCCCCAGCATTTT
>.|.|TRBJ2-1|TRBV1
CTSSQVERGALYNEQFF
TGCACCAGCAGCCAGGTGGAGCGGGGGGCTCTCTACAATGAGCAGTTCTTC
>.|TRBD1|TRBJ2-1|TRBV19
CASSRDSKQFF
TGTGCCAGTAGTCGGGACAGCAAGCAGTTCTTC
>.|.|TRBJ2-3|TRBV7-6
CASSLGLVGLNERDTQYF
TGTGCCAGCAGCTTAGGGTTAGTGGGGCTCAACGAGAGAGATACGCAGTATTTT
>.|TRBD2|TRBJ2-1|TRBV9
CASSVGRTSGGNNEQFF
TGTGCCAGCAGCGTAGGGAGGACTAGCGGGGGGAACAATGAGCAGTTCTTC
>few|TRBD2|TRBJ2-3|TRBV7-2
CASSLVAGGRTDTQYF
TGTGCCAGCAGCTTAGTAGCGGGGGGGCGAACAGATACGCAGTATTTT
>.|TRBD1|TRBJ2-6|TRBV19
CASGQGRSGANVLTF
TGTGCCAGTGGACAGGGACGCTCTGGGGCCAACGTCCTGACTTTC
>.|.|TRBJ1-1|TRBV29-1
CSVVYPEDTEAFF
TGCAGCGTTGTTTACCCTGAGGACACTGAAGCTTTCTTT
>.|TRBD2|TRBJ2-7|TRBV27
CASSLGGGSSYEQYF
TGTGCCAGCAGTTTAGGGGGAGGGAGCTCCTACGAGCAGTACTTC
>.|TRBD1|TRBJ1-1|TRBV6-4
CASSESAFTDRGHHTEAFF
TGTGCCAGCAGTGAATCGGCCTTCACGGACAGGGGGCACCACACTGAAGCTTTCTTT